This T cell receptor (beta chain) stems from a study of blood T cell repertoires in COVID-19. Study-wide background: The origin of the acute and convalescent COVID-19 samples was the United States, Italy and Spain. T cells, B-cell-depleted T cells, or PBMCs supplied cDNA or gDNA.

In Seattle, patients joined the study during active infection and were tracked longitudinally. This CDR3 is 12 amino acids long. V lost 5 bases to trimming and J lost 11 bases; unmatched junction nucleotides: 7. The germline V gene encodes CDR1 MNHEY and CDR2 SVGEGT. Per the study methods: Reference gene primer amplification in the assay estimated nucleated cell counts. Repertoires were generated with immunoSEQ multiplex PCR, while TCRdb's copy carries only in-frame clones and drops some. The D gene and trimming were derived from the DNA, and the V and J assignments and clone size from that table. The table records 250,000 to 300,000 clones, about nine tenths of them present only once.

The sequenced material came from peripheral blood. The chain has TRBV6-2 or TRBV6-3 and TRBJ1-1; 8 bases map to TRBD1. The TCR originated in a woman aged 45-59 years with COVID-19, enrolled during active disease. Written as DNA, the CDR3 is TGTGCCAGCAGTACAGGGGGATTGGGGGCTTTCTTT. This sequence encodes CASSTGGLGAFF.